Detailed here is one T cell receptor beta chain. The clone's antigen remains unknown. This sample stems from a study of monozygotic twins with inflammatory bowel disease (dated by TCRdb to the late 2010s). Study-wide context: The complete study included 30 or so monozygotic twin pairs: 19 IBD-discordant Danish pairs and nine German pairs, of which four were IBD-concordant and five were IBD-discordant. Each individual had, on average, about 151 000 unique TCRalpha sequences and 181 000 unique TCRbeta sequences available for analysis. Disease-associated traits were sought mainly through comparisons between IBD patients and their genetically identical healthy co-twins within discordant pairs. What the work shows at the level of the full study, not this receptor alone: The analysis was unable to tell apart different T cell subtypes. Fewer clonotypes were shared with other individuals by IBD patients than by healthy twins, most markedly in patients showing signs of disease activity. TCRbeta repertoire diversity, by inverse Simpson index, was decreased in IBD patients compared with their healthy co-twins. Because patients received different immunosuppressive treatments, the repertoires may have picked up extra background noise and variability between individuals. No single strong signal or clonotype linked to IBD turned up in the results, so the idea that one exists was not supported. Repertoire similarity did not differ between concordant and discordant twins, possibly due to limited statistical power.

A 2.5 ml peripheral blood sample was drawn into PAXgene tubes per donor and stored at -80°C. Without T cell sorting, total RNA was isolated from whole blood using the PAXgene blood miRNA kit on an automated QIAcube. Peripheral blood from monozygotic twin pairs concordant or discordant for inflammatory bowel disease was subjected to deep TCRalpha and TCRbeta repertoire profiling with unique molecular barcoding. Smoking habits were recorded for all twin pairs, with individuals classified as current, former or never smokers. Library preparation was by 5' RACE. Each TCR library was prepared from around 3,200 ng of total RNA. For each sample, cDNA synthesis with SMARTScribe reverse transcriptase was split into eight separate reactions. During cDNA synthesis, template switching was used to introduce unique molecular identifiers that contained a 6-nucleotide sample barcode. Two nested PCRs of roughly 16 and 10 cycles amplified the TCRalpha and TCRbeta cDNA, and bead purification followed each PCR. Before amplification, the cDNA was both treated with uracil DNA-glycosylase and purified with the QIAquick PCR purification kit. The second PCR added Illumina TruSeq-compatible adapters along with sample-specific barcodes. TapeStation and Qubit were used to check library quality and concentration, and 4 to 6.5 ng of each library went into the pool. The pooled libraries were sequenced with 2 x 100 bp reads and custom sequencing primers on an Illumina HiSeq2500 single-index Rapid Run. In the source study's methods: MiGEC version 1.2.6 was used for UMI-based consensus assembly, which corrected PCR and sequencing errors. MiXCR version 2.1.1 was used for V(D)J alignment, clonotype assembly and CDR3 extraction. Normalisation of gene usage, clonotype sharing and MAIT/NKT TCR abundance was achieved by analysing the top 1000, 10 000 and 20 000 clonotypes per sample. After downsampling to 27 000 UMIs, diversity was calculated as the inverse Simpson index using the vegan R package. Paired Mann-Whitney U tests on discordant twin pairs were used, with Benjamini-Hochberg multiple-testing correction. With the reads reprocessed by TCRdb, a single entry stands for each CDR3 protein sequence and no DNA is reported. These V and J calls originate from TCRdb's pipeline instead of the authors' own analysis. The table kept for this sample lists approximately 100,000 distinct CDR3 sequences. Around 12% of the sample goes to the ten largest clones.

From a lookup of the germline V gene, CDR1 and CDR2 are MNHNS and SASEGT. From its cysteine to its phenylalanine, the CDR3 spans 16 amino acids. No DNA appears here. This sequence was found in a human donor with ulcerative colitis or Crohn's disease, or a healthy co-twin of an affected twin (not recorded which). Material for sequencing was blood. Here the chain combines TRBV6-1 and TRBJ1-5; TCRdb outputs TRBD1, but without DNA this stays unchecked. The CDR3 protein sequence reads: CASSPGAHYSNQPQHF.